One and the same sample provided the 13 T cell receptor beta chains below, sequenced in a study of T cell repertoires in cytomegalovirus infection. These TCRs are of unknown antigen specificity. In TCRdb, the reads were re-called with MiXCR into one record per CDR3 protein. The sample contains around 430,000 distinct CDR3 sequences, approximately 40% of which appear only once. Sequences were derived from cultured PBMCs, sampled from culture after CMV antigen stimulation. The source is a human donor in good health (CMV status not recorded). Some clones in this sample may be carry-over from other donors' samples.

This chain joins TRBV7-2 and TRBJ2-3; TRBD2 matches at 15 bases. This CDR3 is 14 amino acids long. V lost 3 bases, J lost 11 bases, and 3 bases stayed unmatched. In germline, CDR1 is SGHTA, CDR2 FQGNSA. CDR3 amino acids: CASSLGLAGGWQYF. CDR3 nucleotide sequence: TGTGCCAGCAGCTTGGGACTAGCGGGGGGCTGGCAGTATTTT.

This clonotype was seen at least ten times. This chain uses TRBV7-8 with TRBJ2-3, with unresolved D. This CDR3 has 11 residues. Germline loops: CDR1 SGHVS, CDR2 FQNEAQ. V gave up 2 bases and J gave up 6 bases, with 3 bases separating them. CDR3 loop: CASSLWDTQYF. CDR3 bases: TGTGCCAGCAGCTTATGGGATACGCAGTATTTT.

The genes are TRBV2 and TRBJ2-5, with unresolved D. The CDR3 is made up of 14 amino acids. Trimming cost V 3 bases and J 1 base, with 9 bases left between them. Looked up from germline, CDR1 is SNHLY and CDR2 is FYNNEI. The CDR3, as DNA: TGTGCCAGCAGTGATCAACAGAGCCAAGAGACCCAGTACTTC. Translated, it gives CASSDQQSQETQYF.

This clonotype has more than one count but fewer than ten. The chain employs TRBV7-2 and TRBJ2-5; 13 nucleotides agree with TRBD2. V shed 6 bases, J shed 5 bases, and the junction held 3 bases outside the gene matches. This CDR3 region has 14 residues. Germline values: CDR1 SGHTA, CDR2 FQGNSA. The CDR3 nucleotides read TGTGCCAGCAGGACGGGACTAGCGGGGGAGACCCAGTACTTC. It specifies CASRTGLAGETQYF.

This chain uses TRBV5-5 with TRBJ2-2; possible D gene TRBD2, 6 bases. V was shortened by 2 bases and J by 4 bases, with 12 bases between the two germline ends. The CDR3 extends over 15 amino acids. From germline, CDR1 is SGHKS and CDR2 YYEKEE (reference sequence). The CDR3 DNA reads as TGTGCCAGCAGCTTCAGGCGGGGTGTCACCGGGGAGCTGTTTTTT. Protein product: CASSFRRGVTGELFF.

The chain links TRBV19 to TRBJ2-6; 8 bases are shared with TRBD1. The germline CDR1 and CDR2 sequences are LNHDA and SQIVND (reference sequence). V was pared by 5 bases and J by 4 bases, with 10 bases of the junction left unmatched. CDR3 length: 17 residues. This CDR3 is CASSYGRQGTGANVLTF. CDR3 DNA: TGTGCCAGTAGTTATGGCAGACAGGGGACCGGGGCCAACGTCCTGACTTTC. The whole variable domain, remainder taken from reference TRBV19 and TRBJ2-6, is DGGITQSPKYLFRKEGQNVTLSCEQNLNHDAMYWYRQDPGQGLRLIYYSQIVNDFQKGDIAEGYSVSREKKESFPLTVTSAQKNPTAFYLCASSYGRQGTGANVLTFGAGSRLTVL.

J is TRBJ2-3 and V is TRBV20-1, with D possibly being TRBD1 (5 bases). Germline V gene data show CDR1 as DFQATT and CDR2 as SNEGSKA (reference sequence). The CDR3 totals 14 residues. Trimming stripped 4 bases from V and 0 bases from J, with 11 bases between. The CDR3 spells CSATDRSSTDTQYF. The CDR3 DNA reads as TGCAGTGCTACCGACAGATCTAGCACAGATACGCAGTATTTT.

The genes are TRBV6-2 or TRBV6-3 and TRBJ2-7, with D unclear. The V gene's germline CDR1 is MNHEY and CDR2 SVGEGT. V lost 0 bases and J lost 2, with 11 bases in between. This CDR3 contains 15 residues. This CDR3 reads CASSYSKGKAYEQYF. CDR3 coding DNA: TGTGCCAGCAGTTACTCGAAAGGGAAGGCCTACGAGCAGTACTTC.

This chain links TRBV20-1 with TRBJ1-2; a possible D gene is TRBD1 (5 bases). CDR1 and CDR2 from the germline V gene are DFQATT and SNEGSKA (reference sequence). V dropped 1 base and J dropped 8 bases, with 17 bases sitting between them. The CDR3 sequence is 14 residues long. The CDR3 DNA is TGCAGTGCTAGAGCCCAGGACGGGGCTCTCGGCTACACCTTC. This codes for CSARAQDGALGYTF.

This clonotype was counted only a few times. The CDR3: CASSYILAGGRSEETQYF. CDR3 sequence (DNA): TGTGCCAGCAGCTATATACTAGCGGGGGGTAGGAGTGAAGAGACCCAGTACTTC. V and J are TRBV5-6 and TRBJ2-5; 12 positions agree with TRBD2. The germline V gene has CDR1 SGHDT and CDR2 YYEEEE. V was clipped by 3 bases and J by 3 bases; unmatched bases: 12. The CDR3 runs 18 residues. Supplemented by reference TRBV5-6 and TRBJ2-5, the full variable domain reads DAGVTQSPTHLIKTRGQQVTLRCSPKSGHDTVSWYQQALGQGPQFIFQYYEEEERQRGNFPDRFSGHQFPNYSSELNVNALLLGDSALYLCASSYILAGGRSEETQYFGPGTRLLVL.

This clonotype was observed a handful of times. This chain's CDR3 is CASSFSGTGVLGEDGYTF. The CDR3 DNA follows: TGTGCCAGCAGCTTCTCCGGGACAGGAGTGCTGGGGGAAGACGGCTACACCTTC. The V gene is TRBV7-2, the J gene TRBJ1-2; 8 bases line up with TRBD1. The CDR3 spans 18 residues. Per germline, CDR1 SGHTA and CDR2 FQGNSA. J gave up 8 bases and V 3 bases, and 20 bases lay outside the gene matches.

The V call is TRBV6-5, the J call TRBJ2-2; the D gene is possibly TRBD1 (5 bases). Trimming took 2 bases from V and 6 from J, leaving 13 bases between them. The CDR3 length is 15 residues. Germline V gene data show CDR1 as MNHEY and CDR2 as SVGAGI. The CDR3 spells CASSYQGFSAGELFF. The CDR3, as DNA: TGTGCCAGCAGTTACCAGGGTTTTTCCGCCGGGGAGCTGTTTTTT.

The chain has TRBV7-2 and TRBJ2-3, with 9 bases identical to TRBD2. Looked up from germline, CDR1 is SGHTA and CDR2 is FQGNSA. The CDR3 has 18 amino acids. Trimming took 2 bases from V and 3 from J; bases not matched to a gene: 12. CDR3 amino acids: CASSLKAGGFSGTDTQYF. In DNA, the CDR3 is TGTGCCAGCAGCTTAAAAGCGGGGGGATTTTCGGGGACAGATACGCAGTATTTT.